This T cell receptor beta chain comes out of a study of T-cell memory formation after mild COVID-19. TCRdb processed the 5' RACE reads anew with MiXCR; each CDR3 protein has one entry. The table records about 150,000 distinct CDR3 sequences, 10% to 15% of them present only once. Points from the study as a whole: That cross-reactive memory joined was suggested by some responding clones appearing in pre-infection memory. Day 15 to 85 contractors were CD4/CD8 balanced; later expanders leaned CD4+.

This CDR3 has 15 amino acids. The V end lost 1 base, the J end lost 4 bases, and 14 bases lay between the germline ends. The germline V gene encodes CDR1 SGHRS and CDR2 YFSETQ. The sample holds a few counts of this clonotype. Its matching antigen is unknown. Input material: PBMCs or a T cell subset sorted from them (not recorded which). V usage is TRBV5-1 and J usage is TRBJ1-2, with D perhaps TRBD1 (5 bases). The TCR originated in a young man who had mild COVID-19 (a few samples of this study predate the infection). Cell type and time point are not known. The chain's CDR3 is CASSLLEEGSYGYTF. CDR3 bases: TGCGCCAGCAGCTTGCTTGAGGAGGGGAGCTATGGCTACACCTTC.